The source of this T cell receptor beta chain is a study of vaccination effects on CD4 cells after COVID-19. Culturing for nine to ten days preceded CD4+ T cell isolation. This CDR3 comprises 15 residues. The trim removed 4 bases at V and 2 bases at J, leaving 6 bases unmatched. The V gene's germline CDR1 is SEHNR and CDR2 FQNEAQ (reference sequence). This clone has just a few counts. The antigen remains undetermined. Data came from immunoSEQ multiplex PCR; TCRdb stores just in-frame clones and leaves some out. The sample contains approximately 31,000 clones, approximately 70% of which appear only once. General observations from the study: Marked clonal contraction of infection- and vaccine-induced clones was seen late after vaccination.

The rearrangement links TRBV7-9 to TRBJ1-2; TRBD1 matches at 8 bases. The sequences come from CD4+ T cells from PBMCs cultured without peptide, collected before COVID-19 vaccination. This receptor was identified in a human donor who received a COVID-19 vaccine. Here the CDR3 DNA reads TGTGCCAGCAGCTCCCCCAGGGGGCGAAACTATGGCTACACCTTC. Protein sequence: CASSSPRGRNYGYTF.